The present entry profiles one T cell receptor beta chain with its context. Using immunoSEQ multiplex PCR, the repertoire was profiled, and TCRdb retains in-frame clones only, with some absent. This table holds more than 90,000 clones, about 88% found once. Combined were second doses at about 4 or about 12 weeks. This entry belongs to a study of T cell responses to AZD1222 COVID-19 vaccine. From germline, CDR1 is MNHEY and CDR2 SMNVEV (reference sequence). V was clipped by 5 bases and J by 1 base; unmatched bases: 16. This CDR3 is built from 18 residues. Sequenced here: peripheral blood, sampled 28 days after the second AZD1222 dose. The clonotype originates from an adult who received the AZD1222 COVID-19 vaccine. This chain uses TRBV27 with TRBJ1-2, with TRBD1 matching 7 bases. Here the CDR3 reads CASSLLGTAQVYNYGYTF. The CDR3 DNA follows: TGTGCCAGCAGTCTCCTGGGGACAGCCCAAGTGTATAACTATGGCTACACCTTC.